The 4 T cell receptor beta chains below come from one sample, sequenced in a study of cytomegalovirus exposure and HLA in healthy donors. Primers for the PCR totalled 60 Vbeta and 13 Jbeta. Method: immunoSEQ multiplex PCR; TCRdb's copy keeps in-frame clones and lacks some. Here the sample spans 110,000 to 150,000 clones, 75% to 90% being singletons. Sequenced input: PBMCs. The receptors stem from a man aged 40-49 years in good health and CMV-seronegative.

This sequence joins TRBV6-5 and TRBJ1-6; tentatively, D is TRBD1 (5 bases). The CDR3 length is 16 residues. Trimming removed 2 bases from V and 7 bases from J, with 15 bases in between. Germline loops: CDR1 MNHEY, CDR2 SVGAGI. The CDR3 coding sequence is TGTGCCAGCAGTTACACCGACAGCCATCGGAATTCACCCCTCCACTTT. This encodes CASSYTDSHRNSPLHF.

The chain joins TRBV5-4 to TRBJ2-5, with 7 bases lining up with TRBD2. In germline, CDR1 is SGHNT, CDR2 YYREEE (reference sequence). Losses at the gene ends were 3 bases for V and 7 bases for J; bases not matched to a gene: 15. The CDR3 is made up of 16 amino acids. The CDR3 sequence: CASSSPSSGNVMTQYF. The CDR3 bases are TGTGCCAGCAGCTCCCCCTCTAGCGGTAACGTTATGACCCAGTACTTC.

This rearrangement joins TRBV6-1 to TRBJ2-1; 7 nucleotides line up with TRBD1. The V segment lost 6 bases and the J segment 6 bases; nucleotides outside the gene matches: 5. This CDR3 has 13 residues. Per germline, CDR1 MNHNS and CDR2 SASEGT. The CDR3 nucleotides read TGTGCCAGCAGCCGGGACAGCTTCAATGAGCAGTTCTTC. It specifies CASSRDSFNEQFF.

This clone came up a few times. The chain joins TRBV6-5 to TRBJ1-1, with D possibly being TRBD1 (6 bases). Trimming took off 2 bases at V and 5 bases at J, with 6 bases between the two ends. Germline CDR1 and CDR2: MNHEY and SVGAGI. The CDR3 loop spans 12 amino acids. As DNA, the CDR3 is TGTGCCAGCAGTTACGACAGGACTGAAGCTTTCTTT. Protein: CASSYDRTEAFF.